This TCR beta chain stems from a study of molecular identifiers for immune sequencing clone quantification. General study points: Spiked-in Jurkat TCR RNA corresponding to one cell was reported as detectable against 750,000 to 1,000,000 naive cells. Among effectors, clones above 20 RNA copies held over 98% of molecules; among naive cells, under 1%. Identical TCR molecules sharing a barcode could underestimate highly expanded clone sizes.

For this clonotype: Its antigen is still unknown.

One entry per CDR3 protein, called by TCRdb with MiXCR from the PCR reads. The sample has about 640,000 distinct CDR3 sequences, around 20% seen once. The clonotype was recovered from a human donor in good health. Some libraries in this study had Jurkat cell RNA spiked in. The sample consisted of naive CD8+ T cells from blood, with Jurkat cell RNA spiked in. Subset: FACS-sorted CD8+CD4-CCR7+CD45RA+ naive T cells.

CDR3 amino acids: CASSIGGPGLTEAFF. The DNA for the CDR3 is TGTGCCAGTAGTATCGGGGGGCCAGGGCTCACTGAAGCTTTCTTT. V and J are TRBV19 and TRBJ1-1, with a tentative D call TRBD1 (6 bases). The V gene lost 3 bases and the J gene lost 4 bases, with 15 bases spanning the gap. CDR1 is LNHDA, CDR2 SQIVND, per germline (reference sequence). The CDR3 contains 15 residues.